The T cell receptor beta chain described here comes from a study of cytomegalovirus exposure and HLA in healthy donors. In the case of this clone: Its antigen is not identified.

Study-level results: Available immune exposure information covered CMV serostatus only.

A multiplex PCR was run with 60 Vbeta primers and 13 Jbeta primers. Using immunoSEQ multiplex PCR, the repertoire was profiled, and TCRdb retains in-frame clones only, with some absent. Among about 270,000 clones listed, 65% to 85% were seen once. CDR3 length equals 16 residues. Trimming took 1 base from V and 6 from J; bases not matched to a gene: 12. Per germline, CDR1 GTSNPN and CDR2 SVGIG (reference sequence). The TCR comes from a female donor in good health and CMV-seronegative. The sample comprised PBMCs. The chain recombines TRBV30 with TRBJ2-1, with 7 bases that match TRBD1. CDR3: CAWSAREDRSRNEQFF. CDR3 nucleotides: TGTGCCTGGAGTGCCCGAGAGGACAGGTCTCGCAATGAGCAGTTCTTC.